These T cell receptor beta chains were read from a single sample in a study of shared clonotypes between healthy human individuals. The method was immunoSEQ multiplex PCR; TCRdb's version includes in-frame clones alone and lacks a portion of them. This table has over a million clones, around 95% appearing once. Sample: naive CD4+ T cells sorted from blood. These receptors were collected from a man aged 25-45 years in good health. Both conserved end residues are part of each CDR3. The order of the fields is clone size, J gene, D gene, V gene, CDR3 protein, CDR3 DNA. D genes are given only for firm matches. Size tells how often a clone was seen (once, few, many) or the class of an expanded clone, and some rows leave it out.

clone_size: -
j_call: TRBJ1-1
d_call: -
v_call: TRBV5-1
cdr3_aa: CASSLRGTLNTEAFF
cdr3_nt: TGCGCCAGCAGCTTGCGGGGGACGTTGAACACTGAAGCTTTCTTT

clone_size: -
j_call: TRBJ2-7
d_call: TRBD2
v_call: TRBV5-5
cdr3_aa: CASSPWAGVGDEQYF
cdr3_nt: TGTGCCAGCAGCCCTTGGGCGGGAGTGGGGGACGAGCAGTACTTC

clone_size: -
j_call: TRBJ2-2
d_call: TRBD2
v_call: TRBV30
cdr3_aa: CAWSVAGGSNTGELFF
cdr3_nt: TGTGCCTGGAGTGTAGCGGGAGGGTCGAACACCGGGGAGCTGTTTTTT

clone_size: -
j_call: TRBJ1-4
d_call: -
v_call: TRBV5-4
cdr3_aa: CASSLGGAANEKLFF
cdr3_nt: TGTGCCAGCAGCTTGGGTGGGGCGGCTAATGAAAAACTGTTTTTT

clone_size: -
j_call: TRBJ2-2
d_call: -
v_call: TRBV10-2
cdr3_aa: CASSDRHRELFF
cdr3_nt: TGCGCCAGCAGTGACAGACACCGGGAGCTGTTTTTT

clone_size: -
j_call: TRBJ1-2
d_call: TRBD1
v_call: TRBV7-8
cdr3_aa: CASSSSGQGGDYGYTF
cdr3_nt: TGTGCCAGCAGCTCCAGTGGACAGGGAGGTGACTATGGCTACACCTTC

clone_size: -
j_call: TRBJ2-7
d_call: TRBD2
v_call: TRBV2
cdr3_aa: CASSEGGTRYNEQYF
cdr3_nt: TGTGCCAGCAGTGAAGGGGGGACTAGGTACAACGAGCAGTACTTC

clone_size: -
j_call: TRBJ2-5
d_call: -
v_call: TRBV18
cdr3_aa: CASSPALDQETQYF
cdr3_nt: TGTGCCAGCTCACCTGCCTTGGATCAAGAGACCCAGTACTTC

clone_size: -
j_call: TRBJ1-2
d_call: -
v_call: TRBV27
cdr3_aa: CASRNLTGGRYGYTF
cdr3_nt: TGTGCCAGCAGGAACCTGACAGGAGGGAGATATGGCTACACCTTC

clone_size: -
j_call: TRBJ1-1
d_call: -
v_call: TRBV29-1
cdr3_aa: CSVEAYTREAFF
cdr3_nt: TGCAGCGTTGAAGCCTACACCCGTGAAGCTTTCTTT

clone_size: -
j_call: TRBJ2-3
d_call: TRBD2
v_call: TRBV10-3
cdr3_aa: CATRDYLAGTDTQYF
cdr3_nt: TGTGCCACCCGGGACTACCTGGCCGGCACAGATACGCAGTATTTT

clone_size: -
j_call: TRBJ2-1
d_call: -
v_call: TRBV28
cdr3_aa: CASSLIFRVDEQFF
cdr3_nt: TGTGCCAGCAGTTTAATTTTCAGGGTGGATGAGCAGTTCTTC

clone_size: -
j_call: TRBJ2-1
d_call: -
v_call: TRBV7-9
cdr3_aa: CASSVGLGGGIRNEQFF
cdr3_nt: TGTGCCAGCAGCGTCGGACTTGGAGGCGGGATACGCAATGAGCAGTTCTTC

clone_size: -
j_call: TRBJ2-5
d_call: -
v_call: TRBV14
cdr3_aa: CASSQSGETQYF
cdr3_nt: TGTGCCAGCAGCCAATCTGGAGAGACCCAGTACTTC

clone_size: -
j_call: TRBJ2-3
d_call: TRBD2
v_call: TRBV29-1
cdr3_aa: CSVELAGYTDTQYF
cdr3_nt: TGCAGCGTTGAGCTAGCGGGGTACACAGATACGCAGTATTTT

clone_size: -
j_call: TRBJ2-3
d_call: TRBD2
v_call: TRBV6-6
cdr3_aa: CASSYSPGLPTDTQYF
cdr3_nt: TGTGCCAGCAGTTACTCGCCGGGACTACCCACAGATACGCAGTATTTT

clone_size: -
j_call: TRBJ2-4
d_call: -
v_call: TRBV2
cdr3_aa: CASSGSRGQNIQYF
cdr3_nt: TGTGCCAGCAGTGGATCCCGTGGCCAAAACATTCAGTACTTC

clone_size: -
j_call: TRBJ2-7
d_call: TRBD2
v_call: TRBV11-3
cdr3_aa: CASSLGEGTYEQYF
cdr3_nt: TGTGCCAGCAGCTTGGGGGAGGGGACCTACGAGCAGTACTTC

clone_size: -
j_call: TRBJ2-7
d_call: -
v_call: TRBV28
cdr3_aa: CASRGDRYEQYF
cdr3_nt: TGTGCCAGCAGGGGCGACAGGTACGAGCAGTACTTC

clone_size: -
j_call: TRBJ1-5
d_call: -
v_call: TRBV2
cdr3_aa: CASRSDSNQPQHF
cdr3_nt: TGTGCCAGCCGGTCTGATAGCAATCAGCCCCAGCATTTT

clone_size: -
j_call: TRBJ1-1
d_call: -
v_call: TRBV5-1
cdr3_aa: CASSSLPLGLMNTEAFF
cdr3_nt: TGCGCCAGCAGTAGTCTCCCCTTGGGGTTAATGAACACTGAAGCTTTCTTT

clone_size: -
j_call: TRBJ1-5
d_call: -
v_call: TRBV30
cdr3_aa: CAWSVYGGGQPQHF
cdr3_nt: TGTGCCTGGAGTGTATATGGAGGGGGTCAGCCCCAGCATTTT

clone_size: -
j_call: TRBJ1-5
d_call: -
v_call: TRBV7-2
cdr3_aa: CASRGESNQPQHF
cdr3_nt: TGTGCCAGCAGAGGGGAGAGCAATCAGCCCCAGCATTTT

clone_size: -
j_call: TRBJ2-3
d_call: -
v_call: TRBV28
cdr3_aa: CASRGQPQTTQYF
cdr3_nt: TGTGCCAGCAGAGGACAGCCACAGACTACGCAGTATTTT

clone_size: -
j_call: TRBJ2-3
d_call: -
v_call: TRBV2
cdr3_aa: CASSAGQGTDTQYF
cdr3_nt: TGTGCCAGCAGTGCGGGGCAGGGCACAGATACGCAGTATTTT

clone_size: -
j_call: TRBJ2-3
d_call: -
v_call: TRBV7-6
cdr3_aa: CASSLGLVVTDTQYF
cdr3_nt: TGTGCCAGCAGCTTAGGACTAGTAGTGACAGATACGCAGTATTTT

clone_size: -
j_call: TRBJ2-7
d_call: -
v_call: TRBV30
cdr3_aa: CAWKMSSYEQYF
cdr3_nt: TGTGCCTGGAAAATGAGCTCCTACGAGCAGTACTTC

clone_size: -
j_call: TRBJ2-3
d_call: -
v_call: TRBV6-4
cdr3_aa: CASSDGHSTDTQYF
cdr3_nt: TGTGCCAGCAGTGACGGACACAGCACAGATACGCAGTATTTT

clone_size: -
j_call: TRBJ1-2
d_call: TRBD1
v_call: TRBV9
cdr3_aa: CASSAGTGNYGYTF
cdr3_nt: TGTGCCAGCAGCGCCGGGACAGGAAACTATGGCTACACCTTC

clone_size: -
j_call: TRBJ2-2
d_call: TRBD2
v_call: TRBV19
cdr3_aa: CASSSRVGGPSTGELFF
cdr3_nt: TGTGCCAGTTCCTCCCGGGTGGGAGGGCCTAGCACCGGGGAGCTGTTTTTT

clone_size: -
j_call: TRBJ2-1
d_call: TRBD2
v_call: TRBV5-4
cdr3_aa: CASSPPGVAGGQGYNEQFF
cdr3_nt: TGTGCCAGTAGCCCTCCCGGGGTAGCGGGAGGTCAGGGGTACAATGAGCAGTTCTTC

clone_size: -
j_call: TRBJ2-6
d_call: -
v_call: TRBV7-2
cdr3_aa: CASSLVRPRGANVLTF
cdr3_nt: TGTGCCAGCAGCTTAGTACGGCCAAGGGGGGCCAACGTCCTGACTTTC

clone_size: -
j_call: TRBJ2-7
d_call: -
v_call: TRBV30
cdr3_aa: CAWNPQGLAPHEQYF
cdr3_nt: TGTGCCTGGAACCCACAGGGACTGGCTCCCCACGAGCAGTACTTC

clone_size: -
j_call: TRBJ2-7
d_call: TRBD2
v_call: TRBV6-1
cdr3_aa: CASNGLAGVSYEQYF
cdr3_nt: TGTGCCAGCAATGGACTAGCGGGAGTCTCCTACGAGCAGTACTTC

clone_size: once
j_call: TRBJ2-5
d_call: -
v_call: TRBV11-2
cdr3_aa: CASSLVQGIVTQYF
cdr3_nt: TGTGCCAGCAGCTTAGTCCAGGGTATTGTGACCCAGTACTTC

clone_size: -
j_call: TRBJ2-1
d_call: -
v_call: TRBV4-3
cdr3_aa: CASSRRTGSPSNEQFF
cdr3_nt: TGCGCCAGCAGCCGCCGCACCGGGAGCCCCTCCAATGAGCAGTTCTTC

clone_size: -
j_call: TRBJ2-1
d_call: TRBD2
v_call: TRBV7-6
cdr3_aa: CASSRTGGSGLAGGNEQFF
cdr3_nt: TGTGCCAGCAGCCGCACTGGGGGCTCCGGACTAGCGGGAGGAAATGAGCAGTTCTTC

clone_size: -
j_call: TRBJ1-4
d_call: -
v_call: TRBV5-1
cdr3_aa: CASSKEVEEKLFF
cdr3_nt: TGCGCCAGCAGTAAAGAGGTGGAAGAAAAACTGTTTTTT

clone_size: -
j_call: TRBJ2-5
d_call: TRBD1
v_call: TRBV5-1
cdr3_aa: CASSSTGGQETQYF
cdr3_nt: TGCGCCAGCAGCTCCACAGGGGGCCAGGAGACCCAGTACTTC

clone_size: -
j_call: TRBJ2-7
d_call: TRBD1
v_call: TRBV7-6
cdr3_aa: CASSEDRGSEQYF
cdr3_nt: TGTGCCAGCAGCGAAGACAGGGGCAGCGAGCAGTACTTC

clone_size: -
j_call: TRBJ1-3
d_call: -
v_call: TRBV18
cdr3_aa: CASSPQLPGNTIYF
cdr3_nt: TGTGCCAGCTCACCACAGCTACCGGGAAACACCATATATTTT

clone_size: -
j_call: TRBJ2-1
d_call: TRBD2
v_call: TRBV4-2
cdr3_aa: CASSQDRLAGAGGEQFF
cdr3_nt: TGTGCCAGCAGCCAAGATCGACTAGCGGGAGCCGGCGGTGAGCAGTTCTTC